What follows are 7 T cell receptor beta chains derived from one specimen sequenced in a study of OX40 agonist ivuxolimab in advanced cancers. Sequenced by immunoSEQ multiplex PCR; TCRdb stores in-frame clones only, minus some. Of tens of thousands of clones in the sample, roughly 80% were seen once. The sequences come from CD4+ or CD8+ T cells sorted from blood, collected in a trial of the OX40 agonist ivuxolimab. The receptors were gathered from an adult with an advanced solid tumor such as melanoma, head and neck, liver or kidney cancer.

The genes are TRBV5-1 and TRBJ1-6; TRBD1 aligns across 8 bases. This CDR3 is built from 15 residues. From germline, CDR1 is SGHRS and CDR2 YFSETQ. V gave up 2 bases and J gave up 6 bases; unmatched junction bases: 4. The DNA for the CDR3 is TGCGCCAGCAGCTTAGAGGACAGGGCTAATTCACCCCTCCACTTT. Translated, it gives CASSLEDRANSPLHF.

The chain joins TRBV6-6 to TRBJ1-2; D is possibly TRBD1 (6 bases). Trimming shortened V by 6 bases and J by 6 bases, and 11 bases separated the two germline ends. The CDR3 runs 12 residues. Germline V lookup: CDR1 MNHNY, CDR2 SVGAGI (reference sequence). The CDR3 DNA reads as TGTGCCAGCAGCTCACAGGGAAATGGCTACACCTTC. Protein: CASSSQGNGYTF.

This sequence joins TRBV5-1 and TRBJ1-3; no firm D call. CDR1 is SGHRS, CDR2 YFSETQ, per germline. There are 16 residues in the CDR3. Trimming cost V 0 bases and J 0 bases, with 10 bases left between them. The chain's CDR3 is CASSLEGTRSGNTIYF. CDR3 in DNA: TGCGCCAGCAGCTTGGAAGGCACTCGCTCTGGAAACACCATATATTTT.

The chain has TRBV7-8 and TRBJ1-4; D unclear. V lost 5 bases and J 4 bases, leaving 8 bases between the germline ends. The V gene's germline CDR1 is SGHVS and CDR2 FQNEAQ. The CDR3 totals 13 residues. The CDR3: CASSRAINEKLFF. For the CDR3, the DNA is TGTGCCAGCAGCCGGGCCATTAATGAAAAACTGTTTTTT.

This clone came up once. CDR3 sequence: CASSVGDRNSPLHF. CDR3 DNA: TGTGCCAGCAGCGTCGGAGACAGGAATTCACCCCTCCACTTT. The chain combines TRBV9 with TRBJ1-6, with D perhaps TRBD1 (6 bases). Germline CDR1 and CDR2: SGDLS and YYNGEE. The CDR3 totals 14 residues. V gave up 2 bases and J gave up 7 bases, with 10 bases separating them.

This clone was seen a few times. The J gene is TRBJ1-5, the V gene TRBV15; D is uncertain. Germline CDR1 LNHNV, CDR2 YYDKDF (reference sequence). Trimming shortened V by 2 bases and J by 0 bases, and 2 bases separated the two germline ends. The CDR3 spans 13 residues. CDR3 in amino acids: CATSRTSNQPQHF. In DNA, the CDR3 is TGTGCCACCAGCAGAACTAGCAATCAGCCCCAGCATTTT. Full variable domain (rest looked up from reference TRBV15 and TRBJ1-5): DAMVIQNPRYQVTQFGKPVTLSCSQTLNHNVMYWYQQKSSQAPKLLFHYYDKDFNNEADTPDNFQSRRPNTSFCFLDIRSPGLGDTAMYLCATSRTSNQPQHFGDGTRLSIL.

This sequence joins TRBV6-1 and TRBJ1-1; D call uncertain. This CDR3 region has 14 residues. Germline CDR1 is MNHNS and CDR2 is SASEGT. Deletions cut 3 bases from V and 1 base from J, with 9 bases between. The DNA for the CDR3 is TGTGCCAGCAGTGAGGGCCCTAGGAACACTGAAGCTTTCTTT. Amino acid sequence: CASSEGPRNTEAFF.